This section outlines one TCR beta chain sequence together with its context. V dropped 5 bases and J dropped 6; count of bases not matched to a gene: 3. Germline loops: CDR1 SQVTM, CDR2 ANQGSEA. The CDR3 length is 13 residues. Per the study methods: Amplifying reference gene primers gave estimates of nucleated cell counts. This table comes from immunoSEQ multiplex PCR, and its TCRdb copy is limited to in-frame clones, with some not included. That table gives V, J and clone size, and the DNA gave D and trimming. There are over 150,000 clones in the sample; about 86% occur only once, and 7% lies in the top ten. The data were taken from a study of blood T cell repertoires in COVID-19. For the study at large: COVID-19 samples, acute and convalescent, were from the United States, Italy and Spain. T cells, B-cell-depleted T cells, or PBMCs supplied cDNA or gDNA.

This chain uses TRBV29-1 with TRBJ2-1, with 11 positions matching TRBD1. The sequencing input was peripheral blood. The sequence was collected from a man aged 50 to 59 with active or convalescent COVID-19. The CDR3 here is CSVRDRGFNEQFF. As DNA, the CDR3 is TGCAGCGTTCGGGACAGGGGGTTCAATGAGCAGTTCTTC.